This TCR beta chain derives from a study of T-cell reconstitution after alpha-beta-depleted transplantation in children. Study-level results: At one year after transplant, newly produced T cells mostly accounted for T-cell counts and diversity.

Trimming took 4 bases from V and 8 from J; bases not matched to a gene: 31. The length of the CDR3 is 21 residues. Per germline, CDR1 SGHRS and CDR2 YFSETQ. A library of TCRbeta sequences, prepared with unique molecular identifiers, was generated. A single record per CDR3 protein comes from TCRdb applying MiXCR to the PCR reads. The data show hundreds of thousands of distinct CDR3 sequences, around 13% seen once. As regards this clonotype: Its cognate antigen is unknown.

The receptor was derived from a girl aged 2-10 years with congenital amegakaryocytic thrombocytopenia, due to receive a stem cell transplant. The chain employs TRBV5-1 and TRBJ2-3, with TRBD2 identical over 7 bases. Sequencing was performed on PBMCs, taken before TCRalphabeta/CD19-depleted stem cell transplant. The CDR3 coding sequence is TGCGCCAGCAGCCAACCGACTATGGAACTACCTCTAGGCGGGAGCGTGGGTACGCAGTATTTT. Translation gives CASSQPTMELPLGGSVGTQYF.